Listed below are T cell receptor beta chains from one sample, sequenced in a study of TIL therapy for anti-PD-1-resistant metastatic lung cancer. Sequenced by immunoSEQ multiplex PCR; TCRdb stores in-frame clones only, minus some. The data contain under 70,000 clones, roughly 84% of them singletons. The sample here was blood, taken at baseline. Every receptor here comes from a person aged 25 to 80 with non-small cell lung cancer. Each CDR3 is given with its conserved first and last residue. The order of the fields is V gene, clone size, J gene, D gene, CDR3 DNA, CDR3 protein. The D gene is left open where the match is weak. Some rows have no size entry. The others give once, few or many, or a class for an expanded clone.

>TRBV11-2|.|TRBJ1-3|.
TGTGCCAGCAGCGTAAACCCTTCCAACACCATATATTTT
CASSVNPSNTIYF
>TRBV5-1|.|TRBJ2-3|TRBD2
TGCGCCAGCAGCTTGGGTCTAGCGGGGGGCCGCGCCACAGATACGCAGTATTTT
CASSLGLAGGRATDTQYF
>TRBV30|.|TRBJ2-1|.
TGTGCCTGGAGTTCCAACTACAATGAGCAGTTCTTC
CAWSSNYNEQFF
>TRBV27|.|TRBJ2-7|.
TGTGCCAGCAGTTTAAGAGCTCGAATCGGCGAGCAGTACTTC
CASSLRARIGEQYF
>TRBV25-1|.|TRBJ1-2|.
TGTGCCAGCAGTGAATATCGAGGGCTCGGCTACACCTTC
CASSEYRGLGYTF
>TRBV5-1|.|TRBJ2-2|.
TGCGCCAGCAGCTTGGCCTATGACAATCCCGGGGAGCTGTTTTTT
CASSLAYDNPGELFF
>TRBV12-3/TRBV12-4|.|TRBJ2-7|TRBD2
TGTGCCAGCAGGGGGGGGTACGAGCAGTACTTC
CASRGGYEQYF
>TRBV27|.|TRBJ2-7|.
TGTGCCAGCAGTTCTTTATTACGCGAGCAGTACTTC
CASSSLLREQYF
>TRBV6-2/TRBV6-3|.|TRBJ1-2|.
TGTGCCAGCAGTTACTCGAAGTCAGGCTTCGAGGGCTACACCTTC
CASSYSKSGFEGYTF
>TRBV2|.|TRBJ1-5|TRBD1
TGTGCCAGCAGTGGGGACAGGGAATGGTCGGGCAATCAGCCCCAGCATTTT
CASSGDREWSGNQPQHF
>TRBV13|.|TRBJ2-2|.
TGTGCCAGCAGCTTATATAGGGATGCCGGGGAGCTGTTTTTT
CASSLYRDAGELFF
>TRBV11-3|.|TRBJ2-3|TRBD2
TGTGCCAGCAGCCAAGCCGGACTAGCGGGCACAGATACGCAGTATTTT
CASSQAGLAGTDTQYF
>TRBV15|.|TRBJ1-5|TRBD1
TGTGCCACCAGCAGAACGACAGGGACCAATCAGCCCCAGCATTTT
CATSRTTGTNQPQHF
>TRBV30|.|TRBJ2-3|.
TGTGCCTGGACTCCGACAGGGAGACTAGGGCAGTATTTT
CAWTPTGRLGQYF
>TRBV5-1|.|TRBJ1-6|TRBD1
TGCGCCAGCAGCTTGGCAACAGGGGGCCAGAATTCACCCCTCCACTTT
CASSLATGGQNSPLHF
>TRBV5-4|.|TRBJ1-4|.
TGTGCCAGCAGCTTGGAGAGAGAAAAGCTGTTTTTT
CASSLEREKLFF
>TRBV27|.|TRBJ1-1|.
TGTGCCAGCAGCCAGGACGGCGACACTGAAGCTTTCTTT
CASSQDGDTEAFF
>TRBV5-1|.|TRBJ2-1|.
TGCGCCAGCAGCTTGGGTACAGGTCATAGGTTCTTC
CASSLGTGHRFF
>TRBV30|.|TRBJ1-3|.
TGTGCCTGGAGTGTAAGCTCCGGAAACACCATATATTTT
CAWSVSSGNTIYF
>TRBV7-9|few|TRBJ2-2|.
TGTGCCAGCAAGGCGACAGGTGACACCGGGGAGCTGTTTTTT
CASKATGDTGELFF
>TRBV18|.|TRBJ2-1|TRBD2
TGTGCCAGCTCACCCGGGACTAGCGGTAACTACAATGAGCAGTTCTTC
CASSPGTSGNYNEQFF
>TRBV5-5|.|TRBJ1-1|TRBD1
TGTGCCAGCAGGTTCACAGGGGGGAACACTGAAGCTTTCTTT
CASRFTGGNTEAFF
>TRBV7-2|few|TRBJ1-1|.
TGTGCCAGCAGCTCCCCACCTTCGTGGGAATCGAACACTGAAGCTTTCTTT
CASSSPPSWESNTEAFF
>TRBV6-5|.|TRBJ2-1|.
TGTGCCAGCAGCCGCGGGGGCCTCTCCTACAATGAGCAGTTCTTC
CASSRGGLSYNEQFF
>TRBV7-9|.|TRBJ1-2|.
TGTGCCAGCAGCCTACAGGCGTCCTATGGCTACACCTTC
CASSLQASYGYTF
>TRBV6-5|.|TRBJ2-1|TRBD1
TGTGCCAGCAGTTCCCCGGGACAGGGGGTTTATGAGCAGTTCTTC
CASSSPGQGVYEQFF
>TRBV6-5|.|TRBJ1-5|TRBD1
TGTGCCACTCGGGACAGAAATAATCAGCCCCAGCATTTT
CATRDRNNQPQHF
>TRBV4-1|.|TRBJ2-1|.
TGCGCCAGCAGTCCCCTGGGGAGCGGCTCCTACAATGAGCAGTTCTTC
CASSPLGSGSYNEQFF
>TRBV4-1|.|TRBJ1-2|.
TGCGCCAGCAGCCAAGCCCCCTCACGGAACTATGGCTACACCTTC
CASSQAPSRNYGYTF
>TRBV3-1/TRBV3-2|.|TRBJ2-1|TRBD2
TGTGCCAGCAGCCCCCAGGCCCGCCGACTAGCGCAATACAATGAGCAGTTCTTC
CASSPQARRLAQYNEQFF
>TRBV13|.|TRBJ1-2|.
TGTGCCAGCAGCTTAGGAGGGATGCGGGACTATGGCTACACCTTC
CASSLGGMRDYGYTF
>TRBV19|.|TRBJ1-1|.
TGTGCCAGTAGTATTGAAGGTAACCGAGCTTTCTTT
CASSIEGNRAFF
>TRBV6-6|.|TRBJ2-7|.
TGTGCCAGCAGTTACCTCCCCGACGAGCAGTACTTC
CASSYLPDEQYF
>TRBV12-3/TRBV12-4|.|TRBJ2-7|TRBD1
TGTGCCAGCAGTCGGACAGGTTCCTCCGAGCAGTACTTC
CASSRTGSSEQYF
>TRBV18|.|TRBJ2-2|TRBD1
TGTGCCAGCTCACCTGGACAGGGGATCTCCGGGGAGCTGTTTTTT
CASSPGQGISGELFF
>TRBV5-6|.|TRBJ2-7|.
TGTGCCAGCAGCTTGGAGAGGACAGAGCAGTACTTC
CASSLERTEQYF
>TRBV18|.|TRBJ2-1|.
TGTGCCAGCTCACCAACAAACAGTAACAATGAGCAGTTCTTC
CASSPTNSNNEQFF
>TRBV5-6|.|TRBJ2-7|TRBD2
TGTGCCAGCAGCTTGGATGGTAGCGGGAGTAGCTACGAGCAGTACTTC
CASSLDGSGSSYEQYF
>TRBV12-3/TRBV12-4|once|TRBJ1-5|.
TGTGCCAGCAGCCTCGGGGTTCAGCCCCAGCATTTT
CASSLGVQPQHF
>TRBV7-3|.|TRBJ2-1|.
TGTGCCAGCAGCCGCGAATGGGACAATGAGCAGTTCTTC
CASSREWDNEQFF
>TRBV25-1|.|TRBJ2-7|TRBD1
TGTGCCAGCAGTGATTCAGGACAGGGGGTTCGGGACGAGCAGTACTTC
CASSDSGQGVRDEQYF
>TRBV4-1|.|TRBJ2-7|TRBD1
TGCGCCAGCAGCCAAGCCGGACAGGGGTCCTACGAGCAGTACTTC
CASSQAGQGSYEQYF
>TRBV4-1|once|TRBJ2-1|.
TGCGCCAGCAGCCAAGAGGAACTAGCTGTTAGCTCCTACAATGAGCAGTTCTTC
CASSQEELAVSSYNEQFF
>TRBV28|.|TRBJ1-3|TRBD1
TGTGCCAGCAGTCAAAAAAAACAGGGGGCTGGAAACACCATATATTTT
CASSQKKQGAGNTIYF
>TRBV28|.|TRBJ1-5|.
TGTGCCAGCACTGGTGGACATCAGCCCCAGCATTTT
CASTGGHQPQHF
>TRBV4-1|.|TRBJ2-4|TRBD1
TGCGCCAGCAGCCGCGAGACAGGGGATTTTCTCTATCACCCGTACTTC
CASSRETGDFLYHPYF
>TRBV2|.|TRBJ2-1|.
TGTGCCAGCAAGACACGGGGGAGCTCCTACAATGAGCAGTTCTTC
CASKTRGSSYNEQFF
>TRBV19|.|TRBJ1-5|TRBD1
TGTGCCAGTAGTAGACTTCCGGGACAGGGGAAAGATCAGCCCCAGCATTTT
CASSRLPGQGKDQPQHF
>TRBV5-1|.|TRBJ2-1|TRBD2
TGCGCCAGCAGCTTGGATAGCGGGAGGCCGAGCTCCTACAATGAGCAGTTCTTC
CASSLDSGRPSSYNEQFF
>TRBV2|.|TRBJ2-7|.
TGTGCCAGCAGTGAAAAATACGGCCCAACCTACGAGCAGTACTTC
CASSEKYGPTYEQYF
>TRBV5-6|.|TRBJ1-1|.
TGTGCCAGCAGCCTGGGTGTCACTGAAGCTTTCTTT
CASSLGVTEAFF
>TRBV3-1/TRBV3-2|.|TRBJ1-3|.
TGTGCCAGCAGCCAAATTACGCTTTACGGAGACACCATATATTTT
CASSQITLYGDTIYF
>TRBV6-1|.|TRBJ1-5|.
TGTGCCAGCAGTGAAAGGGGCATTGGCAATCAGCCCCAGCATTTT
CASSERGIGNQPQHF
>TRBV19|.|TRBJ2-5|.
TGTGCCAGTAGTACCGAGAGAGGGGAGACCCAGTACTTC
CASSTERGETQYF
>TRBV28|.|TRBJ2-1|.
TGTGCCAGCAGCTACGGACGTAGTACCTACAATGAGCAGTTCTTC
CASSYGRSTYNEQFF
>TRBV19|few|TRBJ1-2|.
TGTGCCAGTAGCCAAGTTCCTAACTATGGCTACACCTTC
CASSQVPNYGYTF
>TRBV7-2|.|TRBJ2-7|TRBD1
TGTGCCAGCAGCTTCGCCGGGACAGGGGGTTACGAGCAGTACTTC
CASSFAGTGGYEQYF
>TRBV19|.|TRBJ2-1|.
TGTGCCAGTGCAGTTGGGACTCCCGCCTACAATGAGCAGTTCTTC
CASAVGTPAYNEQFF
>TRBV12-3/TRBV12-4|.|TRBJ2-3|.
TGTGCCAGCAGCTCGTGGAAGGGCCCGCAGTATTTT
CASSSWKGPQYF